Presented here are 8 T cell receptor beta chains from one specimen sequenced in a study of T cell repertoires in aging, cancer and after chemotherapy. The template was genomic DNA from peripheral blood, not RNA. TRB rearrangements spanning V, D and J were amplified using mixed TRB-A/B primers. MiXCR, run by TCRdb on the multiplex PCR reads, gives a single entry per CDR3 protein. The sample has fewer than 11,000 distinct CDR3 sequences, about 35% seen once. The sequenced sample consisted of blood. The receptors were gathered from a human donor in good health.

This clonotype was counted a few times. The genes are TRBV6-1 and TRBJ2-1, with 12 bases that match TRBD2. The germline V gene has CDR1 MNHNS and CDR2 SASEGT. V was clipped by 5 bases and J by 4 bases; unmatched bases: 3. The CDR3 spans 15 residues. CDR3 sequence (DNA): TGTGCCAGCAGTTTCGGACTAGCGGGATACAATGAGCAGTTCTTC. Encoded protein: CASSFGLAGYNEQFF.

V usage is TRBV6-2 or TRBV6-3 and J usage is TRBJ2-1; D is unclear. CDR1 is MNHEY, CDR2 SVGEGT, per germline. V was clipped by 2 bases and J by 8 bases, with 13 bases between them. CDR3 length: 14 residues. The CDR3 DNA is TGTGCCAGCAGTTACCGTTCCGAGGCCGATGAGCAGTTCTTC. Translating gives CASSYRSEADEQFF.

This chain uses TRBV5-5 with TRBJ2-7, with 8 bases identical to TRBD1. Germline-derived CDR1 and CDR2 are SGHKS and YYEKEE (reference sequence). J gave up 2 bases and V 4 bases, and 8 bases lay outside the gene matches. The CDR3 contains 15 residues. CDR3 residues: CASSPFGQGTYEQYF. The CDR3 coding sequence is TGTGCCAGCAGCCCCTTTGGACAGGGAACCTACGAGCAGTACTTC.

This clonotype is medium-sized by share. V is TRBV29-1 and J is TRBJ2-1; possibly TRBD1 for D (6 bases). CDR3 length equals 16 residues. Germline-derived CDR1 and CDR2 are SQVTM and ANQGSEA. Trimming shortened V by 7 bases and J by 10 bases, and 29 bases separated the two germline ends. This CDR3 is CSDLSVKGQTVVEQFF. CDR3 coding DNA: TGCAGCGACTTATCAGTGAAGGGACAAACAGTGGTCGAGCAGTTCTTC.

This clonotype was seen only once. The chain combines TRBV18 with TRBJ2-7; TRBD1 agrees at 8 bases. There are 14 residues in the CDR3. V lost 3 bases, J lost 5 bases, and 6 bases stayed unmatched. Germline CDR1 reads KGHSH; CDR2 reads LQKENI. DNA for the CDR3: TGTGCCAGCTCACCCGTCCGGACAGGGAACGAGCAGTACTTC. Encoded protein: CASSPVRTGNEQYF. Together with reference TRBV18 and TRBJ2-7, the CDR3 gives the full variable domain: NAGVMQNPRHLVRRRGQEARLRCSPMKGHSHVYWYRQLPEEGLKFMVYLQKENIIDESGMPKERFSAEFPKEGPSILRIQQVVRGDSAAYFCASSPVRTGNEQYFGPGTRLTVT.

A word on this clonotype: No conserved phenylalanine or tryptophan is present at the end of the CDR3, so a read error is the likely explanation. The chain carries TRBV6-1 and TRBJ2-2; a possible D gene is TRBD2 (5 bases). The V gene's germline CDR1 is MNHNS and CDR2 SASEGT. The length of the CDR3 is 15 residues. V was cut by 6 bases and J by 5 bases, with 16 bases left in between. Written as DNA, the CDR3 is TGTGCCAGCAGACACCCAGCCGGGAATACCGGGGAGCTGTTTTCT. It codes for CASRHPAGNTGELFS.

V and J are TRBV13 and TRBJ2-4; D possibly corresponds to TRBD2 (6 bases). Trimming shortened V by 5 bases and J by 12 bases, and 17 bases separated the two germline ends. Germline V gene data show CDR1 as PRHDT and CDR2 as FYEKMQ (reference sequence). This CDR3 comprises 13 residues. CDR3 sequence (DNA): TGTGCCAGCAGCCCCGGGAGCCAAAACCCTCAGTACTTC. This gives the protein CASSPGSQNPQYF.

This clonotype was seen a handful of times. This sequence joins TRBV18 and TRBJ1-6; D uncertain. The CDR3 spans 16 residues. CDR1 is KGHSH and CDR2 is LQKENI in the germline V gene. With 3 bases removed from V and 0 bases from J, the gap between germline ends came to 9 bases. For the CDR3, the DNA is TGTGCCAGCTCACCGCAAAGAAGCTCCTATAATTCACCCCTCCACTTT. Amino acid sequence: CASSPQRSSYNSPLHF.